This entry lists 21 T cell receptor beta chains sequenced from one sample in a study of control samples from healthy donors and cancer patients. Profiling relied on immunoSEQ multiplex PCR, and the TCRdb table lists in-frame clones only, not all of them. The sample contains about 120,000 clones, more than 70% of which appear only once. Sequenced sample: blood. The receptors were sampled from a man aged 40-49 years in good health.

The chain combines TRBV11-3 with TRBJ2-3; 10 nucleotides match TRBD2. From germline, CDR1 is SGHNT and CDR2 YENEEA. This CDR3 has 15 amino acids. Losses at the gene ends were 5 bases for V and 2 bases for J; bases not matched to a gene: 4. The DNA for the CDR3 is TGTGCCAGCAGCCTAGCGGGGGCCCCCACAGATACGCAGTATTTT. Its translation is CASSLAGAPTDTQYF.

This chain links TRBV30 with TRBJ2-3, with D unclear. V was clipped by 2 bases and J by 6 bases, with 6 bases between them. Germline assignment: CDR1 GTSNPN and CDR2 SVGIG (reference sequence). CDR3 length equals 11 residues. In DNA form, the CDR3 reads TGTGCCTGGAGTTCCGGGGATACGCAGTATTTT. It encodes CAWSSGDTQYF.

This clone was picked up one time. The chain recombines TRBV6-6 with TRBJ2-1; either TRBD1 or TRBD2 may supply D (5 bases each). Per the germline V gene, CDR1 is MNHNY and CDR2 is SVGAGI (reference sequence). Between the trimmed V and J ends, which lost 5 bases and 0 bases, there was a span of 17 bases. This CDR3 contains 17 residues. The CDR3 nucleotides read TGTGCCAGCAGTCAACATGGGGGTACCAGCTCCTACAATGAGCAGTTCTTC. It specifies CASSQHGGTSSYNEQFF.

The V call is TRBV19, the J call TRBJ2-6, with D maybe TRBD2 (5 bases). CDR3 length equals 18 residues. Germline CDR1 is LNHDA and CDR2 is SQIVND (reference sequence). Trimming shortened V by 2 bases and J by 0 bases, and 14 bases separated the two germline ends. Written as DNA, the CDR3 is TGTGCCAGTAGTATACCATTAGGAGGAGGCTCTGGGGCCAACGTCCTGACTTTC. Translation gives CASSIPLGGGSGANVLTF. The full variable domain, its missing parts supplied by reference TRBV19 and TRBJ2-6, is DGGITQSPKYLFRKEGQNVTLSCEQNLNHDAMYWYRQDPGQGLRLIYYSQIVNDFQKGDIAEGYSVSREKKESFPLTVTSAQKNPTAFYLCASSIPLGGGSGANVLTFGAGSRLTVL.

V is TRBV7-3 and J is TRBJ2-2; a possible D gene is TRBD1 (5 bases). CDR1 and CDR2 from the germline V gene are SGHTA and FQGTGA. With 1 base removed from V and 0 bases from J, the gap between germline ends came to 9 bases. This CDR3 spans 16 amino acids. CDR3 nucleotides: TGTGCCAGCAGCTTAAATGCAGGGACGAACACCGGGGAGCTGTTTTTT. Protein product: CASSLNAGTNTGELFF.

The chain links TRBV5-1 to TRBJ2-7; no clear D gene. CDR1 and CDR2 from the germline V gene are SGHRS and YFSETQ. CDR3 size: 14 residues. Trimming left V 0 bases short and J 3 bases short, with 10 bases between. The CDR3 coding sequence is TGCGCCAGCAGCTTGGAACCCCTGAGCTACGAGCAGTACTTC. Its translation: CASSLEPLSYEQYF.

The chain employs TRBV7-9 and TRBJ1-6; D not certain. The germline CDR1 and CDR2 sequences are SEHNR and FQNEAQ (reference sequence). V lost 5 bases to trimming and J lost 9 bases, with 11 bases between them. This CDR3 has 13 amino acids. Here the CDR3 reads CASSTSSSSPLHF. DNA for the CDR3: TGTGCCAGCAGCACTAGCTCGTCTTCACCCCTCCACTTT.

V usage is TRBV7-9 and J usage is TRBJ1-1; 9 nucleotides match TRBD1. Germline V gene data show CDR1 as SEHNR and CDR2 as FQNEAQ (reference sequence). This CDR3 comprises 13 residues. The V gene end was trimmed by 5 bases and the J gene end by 6 bases; junction bases not matched to a gene: 4. CDR3 nucleotide sequence: TGTGCCAGCAGCATGGGACAGGGACCTGAAGCTTTCTTT. Amino acid sequence: CASSMGQGPEAFF.

This clone was picked up a small number of times. In nucleotides, the CDR3 is TGCGCCAGCAGCTTGAGGGGACAGGGGCTACTACAGGAGCAGTACTTC. It yields the protein CASSLRGQGLLQEQYF. The V call is TRBV5-1, the J call TRBJ2-7; 10 nucleotides agree with TRBD1. V gave up 1 base and J gave up 7 bases; unmatched junction bases: 11. The CDR3 runs to 16 residues. The V gene's germline CDR1 is SGHRS and CDR2 YFSETQ.

The genes are TRBV6-2 or TRBV6-3 and TRBJ1-5, with a tentative D call TRBD1 (5 bases). Germline-derived CDR1 and CDR2 are MNHEY and SVGEGT. This CDR3 comprises 12 residues. V was shortened by 6 bases and J by 11 bases, with 14 bases between the two germline ends. CDR3 sequence reads: CASSPPQGTQHF. The CDR3 nucleotides are TGTGCCAGCAGCCCCCCCCAGGGTACCCAGCATTTT.

The chain employs TRBV14 and TRBJ2-1; TRBD2 matches 7 bases. Germline V lookup: CDR1 SGHDN, CDR2 FVKESK. CDR3 length: 16 amino acids. J lost 2 bases, V lost 0 bases, and 4 bases had no gene match. The CDR3: CASSQDLGGAYNEQFF. CDR3 nucleotide sequence: TGTGCCAGCAGCCAAGATTTGGGGGGGGCCTACAATGAGCAGTTCTTC.

The rearrangement links TRBV11-3 to TRBJ2-7; the D gene is possibly TRBD1 (5 bases). There are 14 residues in the CDR3. The V and J ends lost 1 base and 5 bases respectively, with 12 bases between them. Germline V lookup: CDR1 SGHNT, CDR2 YENEEA. The CDR3 DNA follows: TGTGCCAGCAGCTTAGGCGACGGACACAACGAGCAGTACTTC. It is translated as CASSLGDGHNEQYF.

This chain joins TRBV19 and TRBJ1-1; D is unclear. There are 14 residues in the CDR3. The ends were cut back, 5 bases at V and 4 bases at J, with 14 bases in the middle. The germline gives CDR1 LNHDA, CDR2 SQIVND (reference sequence). The CDR3 DNA sequence: TGTGCCAGTAGTGGGAGGGTAGGACGCACTGAAGCTTTCTTT. It specifies CASSGRVGRTEAFF.

The chain uses TRBV13 and TRBJ2-2; D is uncertain. V lost 2 bases and J 5 bases, leaving 3 bases between the germline ends. The germline CDR1 and CDR2 sequences are PRHDT and FYEKMQ (reference sequence). There are 12 residues in the CDR3. CDR3 sequence: CASSLRTGELFF. CDR3 sequence (DNA): TGTGCCAGCAGCTTAAGAACCGGGGAGCTGTTTTTT.

The rearrangement uses TRBV19 and TRBJ1-3; weak D call: TRBD1 (6 bases). V shed 8 bases and J shed 0 bases, with 11 bases lying between them. Per germline, CDR1 LNHDA and CDR2 SQIVND (reference sequence). This CDR3 is 14 amino acids long. The CDR3 spells CASRQEISGNTIYF. The CDR3 bases are TGTGCCAGTCGACAGGAGATCTCTGGAAACACCATATATTTT.

V gene TRBV12-3 or TRBV12-4 combines with J gene TRBJ1-1; unclear D gene. The length of the CDR3 is 13 residues. V lost 1 base, J lost 7 bases, and 10 bases lay in between. As DNA, the CDR3 is TGTGCCAGCAGTTTAGGATTTAGTGGTGAAGCTTTCTTT. Amino acid sequence: CASSLGFSGEAFF.

The chain uses TRBV4-1 and TRBJ2-3; unclear D gene. Per germline, CDR1 MGHRA and CDR2 YSYEKL. Deletions cut 4 bases from V and 2 bases from J, with 10 bases between. CDR3 length: 14 amino acids. CDR3: CASSPGPPTDTQYF. The CDR3 DNA sequence: TGCGCCAGCAGCCCGGGTCCTCCCACAGATACGCAGTATTTT.

In the case of this clone: The junction departs from germline at one end; a sequencing error may be responsible. The V and J genes are TRBV7-9 and TRBJ1-5; possibly TRBD1 for D (5 bases). Germline CDR1 SEHNR, CDR2 FQNEAQ (reference sequence). The CDR3 runs to 14 residues. The CDR3 reads CAGRRDGSNQPQHF. The CDR3 DNA sequence: TGTGCCGGCAGACGGGACGGTAGCAATCAGCCCCAGCATTTT.

The rearrangement links TRBV7-2 to TRBJ2-1, with 11 nucleotides matching TRBD2. In germline, CDR1 is SGHTA, CDR2 FQGNSA. This CDR3 contains 17 residues. The V gene end was trimmed by 4 bases and the J gene end by 2 bases; junction bases not matched to a gene: 7. CDR3 DNA sequence: TGTGCCAGCAGCTCATTTAGCGGGGGGGCTGCCTACAATGAGCAGTTCTTC. Amino acids: CASSSFSGGAAYNEQFF.

The chain employs TRBV19 and TRBJ1-5; unclear D gene. The V gene lost 3 bases and the J gene lost 4 bases, with 4 bases spanning the gap. This CDR3 region has 12 residues. Germline V CDR1 and CDR2: LNHDA, SQIVND (reference sequence). The CDR3 DNA reads as TGTGCCAGTAGTATGAGGAATCAGCCCCAGCATTTT. It yields the protein CASSMRNQPQHF.

The V call is TRBV28, the J call TRBJ1-5; weak D call: TRBD1 (6 bases). Trimming took off 5 bases at V and 5 bases at J, with 22 bases between the two ends. Germline V gives CDR1 MDHEN, CDR2 SYDVKM. The CDR3 spans 17 residues. The DNA for the CDR3 is TGTGCCAGCAGTACTACCGAGGGGGTGCGGCGGGATCAGCCCCAGCATTTT. Translation gives CASSTTEGVRRDQPQHF.